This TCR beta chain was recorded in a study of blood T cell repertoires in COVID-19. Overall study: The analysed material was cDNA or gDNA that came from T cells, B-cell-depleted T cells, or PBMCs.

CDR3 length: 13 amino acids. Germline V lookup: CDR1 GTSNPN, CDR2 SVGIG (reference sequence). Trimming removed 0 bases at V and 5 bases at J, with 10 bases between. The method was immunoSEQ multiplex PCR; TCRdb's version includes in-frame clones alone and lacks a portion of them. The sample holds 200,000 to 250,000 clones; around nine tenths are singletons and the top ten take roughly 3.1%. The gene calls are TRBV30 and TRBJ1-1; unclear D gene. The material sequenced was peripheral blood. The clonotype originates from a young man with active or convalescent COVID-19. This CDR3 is CAWSVWRRTEAFF. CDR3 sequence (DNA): TGTGCCTGGAGTGTATGGAGAAGGACTGAAGCTTTCTTT.